Shown below are 6 T cell receptor beta chains from a single sample sequenced in a study of blood T cell repertoires in COVID-19. Clones were read by immunoSEQ multiplex PCR, and TCRdb kept only the in-frame ones, dropping some. The table records a few hundred thousand clones, 85% to 90% of them present only once. The specimen sequenced was peripheral blood. Receptors originate from a woman between 35 and 50 years old with acute or convalescent COVID-19.

This chain links TRBV4-2 with TRBJ1-1, with D perhaps matching TRBD1 (5 bases). V was pared by 0 bases and J by 1 base, with 9 bases between. Germline CDR1 and CDR2: LGHNA and YNFKEQ. This CDR3 has 15 amino acids. For the CDR3, the DNA is TGTGCCAGCAGCCAAGAGGTCAGGGCGAACACTGAAGCTTTCTTT. Protein: CASSQEVRANTEAFF.

V and J are TRBV12-3 or TRBV12-4 and TRBJ2-2; TRBD1 is a possible D gene (5 bases). Trimming pared 4 bases from V and 5 bases from J, leaving 8 bases between. This CDR3 has 13 residues. The CDR3 loop is CASSSTVTGELFF. Written as DNA, the CDR3 is TGTGCCAGCAGTTCGACAGTTACCGGGGAGCTGTTTTTT.

The J gene is TRBJ1-1, the V gene TRBV5-1; D is ambiguous. V was trimmed by 3 bases and J by 1 base, leaving 13 bases between them. The germline CDR1 and CDR2 sequences are SGHRS and YFSETQ. The CDR3 spans 15 residues. CDR3 coding DNA: TGCGCCAGCAGCTCGATTGATGCTACGAACACTGAAGCTTTCTTT. This encodes CASSSIDATNTEAFF.

This sequence joins TRBV4-1 and TRBJ2-3; the D is unclear. V lost 4 bases, J lost 12 bases, and 20 bases lay in between. The CDR3 totals 14 residues. Germline V gene lookup returns CDR1 MGHRA and CDR2 YSYEKL. As DNA, the CDR3 is TGCGCCAGCAGCCCAGGCTGGGCCAGCCGTCTACAGTATTTT. Its protein product is CASSPGWASRLQYF.

This sequence joins TRBV4-2 and TRBJ2-1; possibly TRBD2 for D (5 bases). This CDR3 region has 13 residues. Trimming pared 0 bases from V and 7 bases from J, leaving 7 bases between. Germline assignment: CDR1 LGHNA and CDR2 YNFKEQ. The CDR3 region has the DNA TGTGCCAGCAGCCAAGAAACGGGGAATGAGCAGTTCTTC. It yields the protein CASSQETGNEQFF.

J is TRBJ1-5 and V is TRBV7-8; 8 nucleotides agree with TRBD1. Germline V CDR1 and CDR2: SGHVS, FQNEAQ. The CDR3 length is 16 residues. Trimming took 2 bases from V and 2 from J; bases not matched to a gene: 5. The CDR3 spells CASSLLPGQGNQPQHF. Here the CDR3 DNA reads TGTGCCAGCAGCTTATTGCCGGGACAGGGCAATCAGCCCCAGCATTTT.